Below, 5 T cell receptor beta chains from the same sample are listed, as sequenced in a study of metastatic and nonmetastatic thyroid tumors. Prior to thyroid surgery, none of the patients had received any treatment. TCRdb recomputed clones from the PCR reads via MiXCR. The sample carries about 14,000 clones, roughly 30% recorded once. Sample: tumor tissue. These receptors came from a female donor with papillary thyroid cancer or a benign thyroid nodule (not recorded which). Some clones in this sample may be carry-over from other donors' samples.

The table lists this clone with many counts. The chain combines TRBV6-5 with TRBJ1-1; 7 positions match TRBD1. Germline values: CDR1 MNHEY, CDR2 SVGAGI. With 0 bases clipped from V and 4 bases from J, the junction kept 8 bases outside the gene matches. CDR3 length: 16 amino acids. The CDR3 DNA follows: TGTGCCAGCAGTTACTCGAAGGGGGCTGGCACCACTGAAGCTTTCTTT. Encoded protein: CASSYSKGAGTTEAFF.

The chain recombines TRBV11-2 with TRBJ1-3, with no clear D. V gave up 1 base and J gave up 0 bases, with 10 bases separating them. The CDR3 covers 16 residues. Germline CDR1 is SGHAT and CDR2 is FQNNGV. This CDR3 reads CASSLGGYFSGNTIYF. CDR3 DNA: TGTGCCAGCAGCTTAGGAGGGTACTTCTCTGGAAACACCATATATTTT.

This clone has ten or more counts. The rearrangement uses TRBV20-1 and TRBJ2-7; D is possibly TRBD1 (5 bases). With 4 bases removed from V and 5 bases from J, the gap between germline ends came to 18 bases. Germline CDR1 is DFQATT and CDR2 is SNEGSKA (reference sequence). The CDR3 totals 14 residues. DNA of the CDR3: TGCAGTGCTACCCGGGCCTTGGGGCTCCACGAGCAGTACTTC. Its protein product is CSATRALGLHEQYF.

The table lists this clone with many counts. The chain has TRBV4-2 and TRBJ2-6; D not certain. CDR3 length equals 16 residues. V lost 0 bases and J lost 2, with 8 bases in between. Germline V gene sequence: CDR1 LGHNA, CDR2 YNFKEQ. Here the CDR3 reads CASSQDEGTGANVLTF. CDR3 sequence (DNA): TGTGCCAGCAGCCAAGATGAAGGGACTGGGGCCAACGTCCTGACTTTC.

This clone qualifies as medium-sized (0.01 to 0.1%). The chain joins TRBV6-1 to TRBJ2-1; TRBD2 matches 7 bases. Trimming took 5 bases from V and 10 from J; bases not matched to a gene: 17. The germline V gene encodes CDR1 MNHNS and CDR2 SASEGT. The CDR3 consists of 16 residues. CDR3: CASSPSPSGGSREQFF. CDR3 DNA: TGTGCCAGCAGTCCTTCCCCCTCGGGAGGCTCTAGGGAGCAGTTCTTC.